This TCR beta chain was sequenced for a study of CD8 T cells in ankylosing spondylitis. Study findings and constraints: Clones tied to disease were said to be significantly enriched in matched ankylosing spondylitis synovial fluid. Reactive arthritis synovial fluid and blood previously showed some of these motif variants. Peripheral blood held disease-linked clones only at relatively low frequency, and these were CD8+.

From germline, CDR1 is SGHRS and CDR2 YFSETQ. V dropped 0 bases and J dropped 6 bases, with 13 bases sitting between them. This CDR3 spans 14 amino acids. Note on this clonotype: Its target is not known.

Scientists made TCR beta libraries using quantitative 5'-RACE with molecular barcodes. TCRdb redid the calling of the 5' RACE reads with MiXCR, one entry per CDR3 protein. The data contain just over 300,000 distinct CDR3 sequences, about 20% of them singletons. The sequence was obtained from a female donor with ankylosing spondylitis or in good health (not recorded which). Sequencing was done on a sample of blood, either unsorted or a sorted T cell fraction (not recorded which). This rearrangement joins TRBV5-1 to TRBJ2-7; TRBD2 might be the D (6 bases). The CDR3 reads CASSLAVVGGEQYF. As DNA, the CDR3 is TGCGCCAGCAGCTTGGCCGTGGTGGGGGGCGAGCAGTACTTC.